The 2 T cell receptor beta chains in this list originate from one sample, sequenced in a study of T cell changes during pregnancy in multiple sclerosis. Method: immunoSEQ multiplex PCR; TCRdb's copy keeps in-frame clones and lacks some. The table records 78,000 or so clones, 92% of them present only once. This material consisted of peripheral blood, taken before pregnancy. Source of these receptors: a female donor with multiple sclerosis, enrolled in a pregnancy study.

The V and J genes are TRBV15 and TRBJ2-7, with TRBD1 identical over 7 bases. Germline V gene lookup returns CDR1 LNHNV and CDR2 YYDKDF (reference sequence). Trimming at V came to 6 bases and at J to 0 bases, leaving 5 bases not matched to a gene. The CDR3 runs 14 residues. The CDR3 reads CATRRTGYSYEQYF. The CDR3 nucleotides read TGTGCCACCAGGAGGACAGGCTACTCCTACGAGCAGTACTTC.

The genes are TRBV1 and TRBJ1-6; the D call TRBD1 from the table was never checked on the DNA. TRBV1 is termed a pseudogene. The CDR3 consists of 13 residues. The CDR3 sequence is CTSSQGPNSPLHF. The CDR3 DNA sequence: TGCACCAGCAGCCAAGGTCCAAATTCACCCCTCCACTTT.